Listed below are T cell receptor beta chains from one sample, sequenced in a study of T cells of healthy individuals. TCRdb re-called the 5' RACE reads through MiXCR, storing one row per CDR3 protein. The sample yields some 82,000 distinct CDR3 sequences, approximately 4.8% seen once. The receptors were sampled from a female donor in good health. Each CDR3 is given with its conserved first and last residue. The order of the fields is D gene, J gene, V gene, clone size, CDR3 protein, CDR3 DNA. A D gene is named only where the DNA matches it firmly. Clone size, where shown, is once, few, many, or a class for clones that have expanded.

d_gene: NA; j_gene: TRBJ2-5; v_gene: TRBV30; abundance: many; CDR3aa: CAWSGPRYGAQYF; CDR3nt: TGTGCCTGGAGTGGGCCCCGCTACGGGGCCCAGTACTTC
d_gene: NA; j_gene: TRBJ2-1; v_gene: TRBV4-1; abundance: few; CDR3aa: CASSPLERAAYNEQFF; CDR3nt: TGCGCCAGCAGCCCTCTTGAGAGGGCCGCCTACAATGAGCAGTTCTTC
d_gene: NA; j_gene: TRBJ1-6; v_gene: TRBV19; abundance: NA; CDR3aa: CASSVNWANSPLHF; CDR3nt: TGTGCCAGTAGTGTAAATTGGGCGAATTCACCCCTCCACTTT
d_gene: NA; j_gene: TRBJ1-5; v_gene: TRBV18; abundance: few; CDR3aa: CASSALPAGNQPQHF; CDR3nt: TGTGCCAGCTCAGCTCTCCCAGCCGGCAATCAGCCCCAGCATTTT
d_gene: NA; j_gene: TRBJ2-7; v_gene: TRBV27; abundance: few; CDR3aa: CASSLNGQVATYEQYF; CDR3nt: TGTGCCAGCAGTTTAAATGGCCAAGTAGCAACCTACGAGCAGTACTTC
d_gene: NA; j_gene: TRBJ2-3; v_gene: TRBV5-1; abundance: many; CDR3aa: CASSPVLPGDTQYF; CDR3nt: TGCGCCAGCAGCCCGGTTCTTCCGGGGGATACGCAGTATTTT
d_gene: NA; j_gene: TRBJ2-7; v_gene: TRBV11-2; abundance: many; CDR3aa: CASSLGSTGDSYEQYF; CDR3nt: TGTGCCAGCAGCTTAGGCTCGACAGGAGACTCCTACGAGCAGTACTTC
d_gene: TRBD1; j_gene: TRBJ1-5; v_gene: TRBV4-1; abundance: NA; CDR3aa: CASNRGTGEQNQPQHF; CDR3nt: TGCGCCAGCAATCGCGGGACAGGCGAGCAAAATCAGCCCCAGCATTTT
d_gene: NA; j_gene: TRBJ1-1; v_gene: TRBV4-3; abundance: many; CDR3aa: CASSQDPSPNTEAFF; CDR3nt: TGCGCCAGCAGCCAAGATCCCAGCCCGAACACTGAAGCTTTCTTT
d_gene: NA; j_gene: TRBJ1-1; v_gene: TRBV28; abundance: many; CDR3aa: CASIDGLSLYEAFF; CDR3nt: TGTGCCAGCATCGACGGACTTAGCCTTTATGAAGCTTTCTTT
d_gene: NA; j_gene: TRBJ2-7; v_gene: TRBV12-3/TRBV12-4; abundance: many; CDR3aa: CASSRQASSYEQYF; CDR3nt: TGTGCCAGCAGTAGACAGGCCAGCTCCTACGAGCAGTACTTC
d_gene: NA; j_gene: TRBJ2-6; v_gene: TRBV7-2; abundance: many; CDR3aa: CASSLGSGANVLTF; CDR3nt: TGTGCCAGCAGTCTAGGCTCTGGGGCCAACGTCCTGACTTTC
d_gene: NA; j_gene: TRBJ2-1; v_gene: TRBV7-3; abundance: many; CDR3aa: CASSVDVNLNEQFF; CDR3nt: TGTGCCAGCTCGGTTGATGTAAACCTCAATGAGCAGTTCTTC
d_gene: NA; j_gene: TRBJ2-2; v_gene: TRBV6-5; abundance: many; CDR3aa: CASSYLGELFF; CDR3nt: TGTGCCAGCAGTTACCTAGGGGAGCTGTTTTTT
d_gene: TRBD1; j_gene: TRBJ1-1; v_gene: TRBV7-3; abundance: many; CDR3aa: CASSLAGGAIETEAFF; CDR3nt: TGTGCCAGCAGCTTGGCAGGGGGCGCGATTGAAACTGAAGCTTTCTTT
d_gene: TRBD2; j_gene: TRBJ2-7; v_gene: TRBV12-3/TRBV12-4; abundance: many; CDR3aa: CASSLVAGVSGEQYF; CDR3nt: TGTGCCAGCAGTTTGGTAGCGGGAGTATCCGGGGAGCAGTACTTC
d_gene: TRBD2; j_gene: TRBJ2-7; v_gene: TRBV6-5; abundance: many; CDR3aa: CASSLSGIGDYEQYF; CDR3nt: TGTGCCAGCAGTCTCAGCGGGATCGGGGACTACGAGCAGTACTTC
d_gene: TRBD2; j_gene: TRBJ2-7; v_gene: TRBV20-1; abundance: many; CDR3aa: CSAARGLARSYEQYF; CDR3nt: TGCAGTGCCGCGAGGGGACTAGCGCGTTCCTACGAGCAGTACTTC
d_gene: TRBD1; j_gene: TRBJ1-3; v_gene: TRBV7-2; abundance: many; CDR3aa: CASSLTGAKSSGNTIYF; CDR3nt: TGTGCCAGCAGCTTGACAGGGGCGAAATCCTCTGGAAACACCATATATTTT
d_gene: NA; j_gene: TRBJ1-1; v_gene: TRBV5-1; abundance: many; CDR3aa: CASRPEAGTEAFF; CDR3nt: TGCGCCAGCAGGCCCGAAGCGGGCACTGAAGCTTTCTTT
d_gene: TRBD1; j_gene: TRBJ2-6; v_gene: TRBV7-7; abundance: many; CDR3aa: CASSTGTGAGANVLTF; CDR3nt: TGTGCTAGCAGCACCGGGACAGGCGCCGGGGCCAACGTCCTGACTTTC
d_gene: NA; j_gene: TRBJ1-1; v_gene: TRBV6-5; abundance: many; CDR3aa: CASSQPGTGNTEAFF; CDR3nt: TGTGCCAGCAGCCAACCCGGGACGGGAAACACTGAAGCTTTCTTT
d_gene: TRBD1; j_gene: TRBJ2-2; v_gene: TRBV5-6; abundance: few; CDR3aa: CASSLSGQGRPGELFF; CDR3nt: TGTGCCAGCAGCCTCTCCGGACAGGGTCGGCCCGGGGAGCTGTTTTTT
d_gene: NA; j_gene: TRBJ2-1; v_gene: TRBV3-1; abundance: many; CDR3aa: CASSPQGRPNNEQFF; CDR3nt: TGTGCCAGCAGCCCCCAAGGGCGGCCGAACAATGAGCAGTTCTTC
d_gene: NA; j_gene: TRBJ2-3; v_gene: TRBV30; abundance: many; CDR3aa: CAWTGGTDTQYF; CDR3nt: TGTGCCTGGACGGGGGGCACAGATACGCAGTATTTT
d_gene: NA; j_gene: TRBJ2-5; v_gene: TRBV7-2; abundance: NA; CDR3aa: CASSLRGETQYF; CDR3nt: TGTGCCAGCAGCTTAAGGGGGGAGACCCAGTACTTC
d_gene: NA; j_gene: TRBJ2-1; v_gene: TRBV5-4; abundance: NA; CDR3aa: CASSEQGPYNEQFF; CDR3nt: TGTGCCAGCAGCGAGCAGGGACCCTACAATGAGCAGTTCTTC
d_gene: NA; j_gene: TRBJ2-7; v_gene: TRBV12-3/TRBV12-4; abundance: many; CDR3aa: CASSPSLGSYEQYF; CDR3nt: TGTGCCAGCAGTCCAAGCTTAGGCTCCTACGAGCAGTACTTC
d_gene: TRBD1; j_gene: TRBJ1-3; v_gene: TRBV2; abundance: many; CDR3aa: CASSAFGTTGALSGNTIYF; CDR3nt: TGTGCCAGCAGCGCGTTTGGTACGACAGGGGCCCTCTCTGGAAACACCATATATTTT
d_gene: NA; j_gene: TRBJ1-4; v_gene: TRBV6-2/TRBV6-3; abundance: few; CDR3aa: CASRGPARTQGGEKLFF; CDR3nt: TGTGCCAGCAGGGGGCCCGCCAGGACACAGGGAGGTGAAAAACTGTTTTTT
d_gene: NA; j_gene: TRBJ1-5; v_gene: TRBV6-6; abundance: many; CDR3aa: CASRFKSHQPQHF; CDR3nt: TGTGCCAGCCGGTTTAAAAGTCATCAGCCCCAGCATTTT
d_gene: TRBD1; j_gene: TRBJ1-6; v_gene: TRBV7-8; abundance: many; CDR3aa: CASSLAGRGQKNSPLHF; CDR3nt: TGTGCCAGCAGCTTAGCGGGGAGGGGACAGAAAAATTCACCCCTCCACTTT
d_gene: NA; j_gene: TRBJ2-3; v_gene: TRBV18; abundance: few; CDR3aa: CASSPQGPTDTQYF; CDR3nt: TGTGCCAGCTCACCCCAGGGGCCCACAGATACGCAGTATTTT
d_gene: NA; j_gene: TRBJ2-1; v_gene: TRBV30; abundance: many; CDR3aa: CAWNSGSYNEQFF; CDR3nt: TGTGCCTGGAACAGCGGAAGTTACAATGAGCAGTTCTTC
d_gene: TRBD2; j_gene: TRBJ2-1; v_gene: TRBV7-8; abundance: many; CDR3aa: CASSSSSGGMMEQFF; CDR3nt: TGTGCCAGCAGCTCATCTAGCGGGGGGATGATGGAGCAGTTCTTC
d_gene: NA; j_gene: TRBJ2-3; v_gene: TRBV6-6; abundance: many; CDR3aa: CASSYWEGSTDTQYF; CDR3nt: TGTGCCAGCAGTTACTGGGAAGGGAGCACAGATACGCAGTATTTT
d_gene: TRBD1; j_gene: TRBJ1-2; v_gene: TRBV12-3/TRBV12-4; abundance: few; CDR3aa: CASSFTVQGESGYTF; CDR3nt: TGTGCCAGCAGTTTTACGGTCCAGGGGGAAAGTGGCTACACCTTC
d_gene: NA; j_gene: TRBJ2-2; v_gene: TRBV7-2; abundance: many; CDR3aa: CASSLGGLFTGELFF; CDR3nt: TGTGCCAGCAGCTTAGGCGGGCTGTTCACCGGGGAGCTGTTTTTT
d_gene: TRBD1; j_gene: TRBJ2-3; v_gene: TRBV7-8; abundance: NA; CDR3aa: CASSLNNRGISTDTQYF; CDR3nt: TGTGCCAGCAGCTTGAACAACAGGGGGATTAGCACAGATACGCAGTATTTT
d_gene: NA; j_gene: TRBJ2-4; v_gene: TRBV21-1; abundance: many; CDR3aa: CASSLQKAPGSRGLAKNIQYF; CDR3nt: TGTGCCAGCAGCTTACAAAAGGCGCCAGGGTCGAGGGGTTTGGCCAAAAACATTCAGTACTTC
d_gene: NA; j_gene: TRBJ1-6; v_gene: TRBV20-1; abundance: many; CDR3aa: CSASGLNNSPLHF; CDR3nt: TGCAGTGCCAGCGGACTTAATAATTCACCCCTCCACTTT
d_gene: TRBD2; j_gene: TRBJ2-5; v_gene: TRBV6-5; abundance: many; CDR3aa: CASSYSGGVFETQYF; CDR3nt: TGTGCCAGCAGTTACTCGGGAGGGGTCTTTGAGACCCAGTACTTC